These 27 T cell receptor beta chains were all obtained from the same sample, sequenced in a study of cytomegalovirus exposure and HLA in healthy donors. The PCR was carried out with 60 Vbeta primers and 13 Jbeta primers. The data were produced by immunoSEQ multiplex PCR, yet TCRdb's version contains in-frame clones alone and is incomplete. The sample shows 170,000 or so clones, roughly 78% of them seen only once. Sequencing was done on a sample of PBMCs. These receptors came from a woman in her forties or fifties in good health and CMV-seropositive.

The rearrangement links TRBV5-1 to TRBJ1-1; D unclear. Germline V gene sequence: CDR1 SGHRS, CDR2 YFSETQ. V was cut by 0 bases and J by 4 bases, with 16 bases left in between. The CDR3 loop spans 16 amino acids. CDR3 coding DNA: TGCGCCAGCAGCTTGGTAGAGGGCAGTTACTTCACTGAAGCTTTCTTT. Translation gives CASSLVEGSYFTEAFF.

The chain recombines TRBV7-9 with TRBJ2-7; 9 bases match TRBD1. This CDR3 is built from 14 residues. Germline V lookup: CDR1 SEHNR, CDR2 FQNEAQ (reference sequence). The junction had 4 bases not matched to a gene; V was cut back by 4 bases and J by 3 bases. The CDR3 is CASSSSGQGYEQYF. CDR3 nucleotide sequence: TGTGCCAGCAGCTCTTCGGGACAGGGCTACGAGCAGTACTTC.

This clone has just a few counts. The chain combines TRBV6-5 with TRBJ1-2, with no clear D. Trimming left V 2 bases short and J 2 bases short, with 6 bases between. This CDR3 is built from 13 residues. Germline V gene lookup returns CDR1 MNHEY and CDR2 SVGAGI. DNA for the CDR3: TGTGCCAGCAGTTACGGGCAGAACTATGGCTACACCTTC. Its translation is CASSYGQNYGYTF.

The chain uses TRBV6-6 and TRBJ2-7, with 12 bases fitting TRBD2. Per the germline V gene, CDR1 is MNHNY and CDR2 is SVGAGI (reference sequence). The CDR3 totals 14 residues. Trimming at V came to 7 bases and at J to 2 bases, leaving 3 bases not matched to a gene. DNA for the CDR3: TGTGCCAGCACCCTAGCGGGAGGGGCCTACGAGCAGTACTTC. Protein sequence: CASTLAGGAYEQYF.

The chain joins TRBV28 to TRBJ1-6, with D possibly TRBD1 on 5 matching bases. The germline gives CDR1 MDHEN, CDR2 SYDVKM. This CDR3 is built from 15 residues. Trimming removed 6 bases at V and 5 bases at J, with 14 bases between. DNA for the CDR3: TGTGCCAGCAGAGTTGGCGGGGCCAATAATTCACCCCTCCACTTT. Amino acids: CASRVGGANNSPLHF.

In its sample, this clone was seen a few times. The chain couples TRBV19 to TRBJ2-1, with TRBD2 matching 8 bases. The V and J ends lost 6 bases and 8 bases, in that order; junction bases with no gene match: 12. The CDR3 length is 15 residues. Germline V lookup: CDR1 LNHDA, CDR2 SQIVND (reference sequence). The CDR3 spells CASRIRGREGYEQFF. As DNA, the CDR3 is TGTGCCAGTAGAATAAGGGGTCGGGAGGGGTATGAGCAGTTCTTC. Full variable domain (outside the CDR3, taken from reference TRBV19 and TRBJ2-1): DGGITQSPKYLFRKEGQNVTLSCEQNLNHDAMYWYRQDPGQGLRLIYYSQIVNDFQKGDIAEGYSVSREKKESFPLTVTSAQKNPTAFYLCASRIRGREGYEQFFGPGTRLTVL.

This clone has just a few counts. The gene calls are TRBV28 and TRBJ1-6, with 7 bases matching TRBD1. The germline V gene has CDR1 MDHEN and CDR2 SYDVKM. Trimming removed 5 bases from V and 7 bases from J; junction bases left unmatched: 8. The CDR3 is 15 residues long. CDR3 residues: CASSPDDRENSPLHF. The CDR3 DNA reads TGTGCCAGCAGTCCTGACGACAGGGAAAATTCACCCCTCCACTTT.

This chain uses TRBV9 with TRBJ1-1; D is ambiguous. Germline V lookup: CDR1 SGDLS, CDR2 YYNGEE. Trimming shortened V by 0 bases and J by 0 bases, and 6 bases separated the two germline ends. The CDR3 is made up of 14 amino acids. The CDR3 reads CASSVGRVNTEAFF. The CDR3 nucleotides read TGTGCCAGCAGCGTAGGGCGGGTGAACACTGAAGCTTTCTTT.

This clone was counted once. The CDR3 loop is CASTQERRADTQYF. The CDR3 DNA reads TGTGCCAGCACCCAAGAGAGAAGAGCAGATACGCAGTATTTT. The V and J genes are TRBV7-2 and TRBJ2-3; D unresolved. The CDR3 runs 14 residues. The V gene's germline CDR1 is SGHTA and CDR2 FQGNSA. V was clipped by 7 bases and J by 4 bases, with 15 bases between them.

The rearrangement links TRBV10-3 to TRBJ1-1; D not certain. Trimming took 4 bases from V and 1 from J, leaving 10 bases between them. This CDR3 is built from 14 residues. CDR1 and CDR2 from the germline V gene are ENHRY and SYGVKD. In DNA, the CDR3 is TGTGCCATCAGTGGGGCGTCCGGGAACACTGAAGCTTTCTTT. This translates into CAISGASGNTEAFF.

The chain combines TRBV11-3 with TRBJ2-3, with D unclear. Trimming took 2 bases from V and 0 from J, leaving 9 bases between them. The CDR3 loop spans 15 amino acids. The germline V gene has CDR1 SGHNT and CDR2 YENEEA. This CDR3 reads CASSLSGGSTDTQYF. CDR3 nucleotide sequence: TGTGCCAGCAGCTTATCTGGCGGTAGCACAGATACGCAGTATTTT.

The rearrangement links TRBV2 to TRBJ2-3, with a weak D call TRBD2 (5 bases). CDR1 and CDR2 (germline): SNHLY, FYNNEI. CDR3 length equals 13 residues. Trimming took 7 bases from V and 5 from J, leaving 13 bases between them. The CDR3 sequence: CASILDLGDTQYF. The CDR3 DNA follows: TGTGCCAGCATACTAGATTTGGGAGATACGCAGTATTTT.

The chain recombines TRBV6-5 with TRBJ1-6; D is ambiguous. In germline, CDR1 is MNHEY, CDR2 SVGAGI. Trimming took 6 bases from V and 11 from J, leaving 17 bases between them. The CDR3 contains 14 residues. The CDR3 loop reads CASSPEAWVAPLHF. CDR3 coding DNA: TGTGCCAGCAGCCCCGAGGCCTGGGTAGCACCCCTCCACTTT.

The genes are TRBV5-1 and TRBJ1-4; D is perhaps TRBD1 (6 bases). Trimming removed 0 bases from V and 0 bases from J, with 18 bases in between. In germline, CDR1 is SGHRS, CDR2 YFSETQ. This CDR3 comprises 19 residues. As DNA, the CDR3 is TGCGCCAGCAGCTTGGGAGACAGGTCGTACTTTGCAACTAATGAAAAACTGTTTTTT. This sequence encodes CASSLGDRSYFATNEKLFF.

V and J are TRBV4-3 and TRBJ2-7; TRBD1 might be the D (5 bases). Germline-derived CDR1 and CDR2 are LGHNA and YSLEER. The ends were cut back, 7 bases at V and 0 bases at J, with 13 bases in the middle. CDR3 length equals 14 residues. CDR3 sequence (DNA): TGCGCCAGCAACTACAGGCGTTTCTCCTACGAGCAGTACTTC. This encodes CASNYRRFSYEQYF.

This chain joins TRBV6-1 and TRBJ1-2; D may be TRBD1 (5 bases). V shed 2 bases and J shed 4 bases, with 17 bases lying between them. The CDR3 spans 16 residues. Germline assignment: CDR1 MNHNS and CDR2 SASEGT. The CDR3 bases are TGTGCCAGCAGTGAAACTTACGGGGGAGTGATCTATGGCTACACCTTC. Translating gives CASSETYGGVIYGYTF.

The chain employs TRBV28 and TRBJ2-7; no clear D. This CDR3 contains 11 residues. Trimming took 6 bases from V and 5 from J, leaving 8 bases between them. Looked up from germline, CDR1 is MDHEN and CDR2 is SYDVKM. The CDR3 nucleotides read TGTGCCAGCAGACAGTGGGACGAGCAGTACTTC. It translates to CASRQWDEQYF. The full variable domain, rest sourced from reference TRBV28 and TRBJ2-7, is DVKVTQSSRYLVKRTGEKVFLECVQDMDHENMFWYRQDPGLGLRLIYFSYDVKMKEKGDIPEGYSVSREKKERFSLILESASTNQTSMYLCASRQWDEQYFGPGTRLTVT.

The chain's CDR3 is CASSPEDTIYF. The DNA of the CDR3 is TGTGCCAGCTCACCGGAGGACACCATATATTTT. J is TRBJ1-3 and V is TRBV18; D call uncertain. The CDR3 has 11 amino acids. The germline V and J ends were trimmed by 3 bases and 8 bases, with 5 bases remaining between them. Per the germline V gene, CDR1 is KGHSH and CDR2 is LQKENI.

The rearrangement uses TRBV2 and TRBJ2-7, with TRBD1 matching over 10 bases. The CDR3 totals 14 residues. V shed 8 bases and J 5 bases; nucleotides not matched to a gene: 9. Germline CDR1 SNHLY, CDR2 FYNNEI. The CDR3, as DNA: TGTGCCAGCGTCCACGAGACAGGGGGCCACGAGCAGTACTTC. It is translated as CASVHETGGHEQYF.

The chain employs TRBV5-4 and TRBJ1-1; 11 bases are shared with TRBD1. CDR1 is SGHNT, CDR2 YYREEE, per germline (reference sequence). Trimming took 4 bases from V and 1 from J; bases not matched to a gene: 3. CDR3 size: 15 residues. DNA for the CDR3: TGTGCCAGCAGCCAAGGGACAGGGGGGAACACTGAAGCTTTCTTT. This encodes CASSQGTGGNTEAFF.

On this clone itself: The junction differs from germline at one of its ends, possibly a read error. The rearrangement joins TRBV2 to TRBJ1-1, with a possible D match to TRBD1 (6 bases). This CDR3 region has 11 residues. CDR1 is SNHLY, CDR2 FYNNEI, per germline. CDR3 loop: CASSETRQAIF. CDR3 DNA sequence: TGTGCCAGCAGTGAGACACGACAGGCTATCTTT.

V and J are TRBV4-1 and TRBJ2-7; 7 nucleotides agree with TRBD1. In germline, CDR1 is MGHRA, CDR2 YSYEKL. Germline trimming cut 5 bases from V and 3 bases from J; bases unmatched to any gene: 10. This CDR3 contains 15 residues. The CDR3 bases are TGCGCCAGCAGCTCCCGACAGGGATCCATCTACGAGCAGTACTTC. This gives the protein CASSSRQGSIYEQYF.

V and J are TRBV7-9 and TRBJ2-5, with D perhaps TRBD2 (5 bases). CDR3 length: 13 residues. V was pared by 2 bases and J by 4 bases, with 8 bases between. CDR1 and CDR2 from the germline V gene are SEHNR and FQNEAQ (reference sequence). The chain's CDR3 is CASSLRGRETQYF. The DNA of the CDR3 is TGTGCCAGCAGCTTAAGAGGGAGAGAGACCCAGTACTTC.

The gene calls are TRBV14 and TRBJ2-5, with D maybe TRBD1 (8 bases). V lost 0 bases and J lost 4, with 24 bases in between. The length of the CDR3 is 19 residues. CDR1 and CDR2 (germline): SGHDN, FVKESK. CDR3 protein: CASSQEPRDRPGGRETQYF. The CDR3 DNA sequence: TGTGCCAGCAGCCAAGAACCAAGGGACAGGCCCGGGGGGAGAGAGACCCAGTACTTC.

This clone was picked up one time. The chain recombines TRBV6-6 with TRBJ1-5, with unresolved D. CDR1 MNHNY and CDR2 SVGAGI come from the germline V gene (reference sequence). This CDR3 comprises 13 residues. Trimming shortened V by 9 bases and J by 12 bases, and 21 bases separated the two germline ends. The chain's CDR3 is CASHPQAGRNQHF. CDR3 in DNA: TGTGCCAGTCACCCCCAAGCCGGTAGAAACCAGCATTTT.

The chain employs TRBV10-1 and TRBJ1-2; D is ambiguous. Germline V lookup: CDR1 WNHNN, CDR2 SYGVQD (reference sequence). Trimming cost V 5 bases and J 4 bases, with 20 bases left between them. The CDR3 has 16 residues. The CDR3 DNA reads TGCGCCAGCAGTTACTTAGGCCCTGGATGCGGCTATGGCTACACCTTC. It encodes CASSYLGPGCGYGYTF.

This chain joins TRBV13 and TRBJ2-5; D perhaps matches TRBD2 (6 bases). Trimming left V 5 bases short and J 2 bases short, with 9 bases between. Germline-derived CDR1 and CDR2 are PRHDT and FYEKMQ (reference sequence). The CDR3 consists of 13 residues. CDR3 sequence (DNA): TGTGCCAGCAGCGCGGGACGGCAAGAGACCCAGTACTTC. Protein: CASSAGRQETQYF.